These T cell receptor beta chains were read from a single sample in a study of CD8+ T cells in alopecia areata. Assay: immunoSEQ multiplex PCR; the TCRdb copy retains only in-frame clones and omits some. The table records 150,000 to 190,000 clones, 45% to 60% of them present only once. The specimen comprised CD8+ T cells sorted from blood, sampled at week 0. These receptors all come from a human donor with alopecia areata. CDR3s include the opening cysteine and the closing phenylalanine or tryptophan. A D gene is named only where the DNA matches it firmly. Rows may omit the clone size; those that give it use once, few, many or a size class.

j_gene	v_gene	d_gene	abundance	CDR3aa	CDR3nt
TRBJ2-3	TRBV10-3	NA	few	CAISVGTDTQYF	TGTGCCATCAGTGTCGGCACAGATACGCAGTATTTT
TRBJ2-7	TRBV28	NA	few	CASSLESSFEQYF	TGTGCCAGCAGTTTAGAGTCGAGTTTCGAGCAGTACTTC
TRBJ2-7	TRBV13	NA	NA	CASSSLEGAYEQYF	TGTGCCAGCAGTTCCCTCGAGGGGGCCTACGAGCAGTACTTC
TRBJ2-7	TRBV7-9	NA	NA	CASSDGSYEQYF	TGTGCCAGCAGTGACGGATCCTACGAGCAGTACTTC
TRBJ2-5	TRBV7-6	TRBD1	NA	CASSFTGDWETQYF	TGTGCCAGCAGCTTCACAGGGGATTGGGAGACCCAGTACTTC
TRBJ2-1	TRBV30	NA	NA	CAWKVGAQYNEQFF	TGTGCCTGGAAAGTTGGGGCCCAATACAATGAGCAGTTCTTC
TRBJ2-7	TRBV2	TRBD2	NA	CASMGGGAGEQYF	TGTGCCAGCATGGGCGGGGGGGCCGGAGAGCAGTACTTC
TRBJ1-2	TRBV23-1	TRBD1	NA	CASSRTGFGYTF	TGCGCCAGCAGTCGGACAGGGTTCGGCTACACCTTC
TRBJ1-2	TRBV9	NA	NA	CASSPGGAQGYTF	TGTGCCAGCAGCCCTGGGGGGGCTCAGGGCTACACCTTC
TRBJ2-7	TRBV27	TRBD1	NA	CASSWTGAYEQYF	TGTGCCAGCAGTTGGACAGGGGCGTACGAGCAGTACTTC
TRBJ2-7	TRBV27	TRBD1	NA	CASSFGTGGFYEQYF	TGTGCCAGCAGTTTCGGAACAGGGGGCTTCTACGAGCAGTACTTC